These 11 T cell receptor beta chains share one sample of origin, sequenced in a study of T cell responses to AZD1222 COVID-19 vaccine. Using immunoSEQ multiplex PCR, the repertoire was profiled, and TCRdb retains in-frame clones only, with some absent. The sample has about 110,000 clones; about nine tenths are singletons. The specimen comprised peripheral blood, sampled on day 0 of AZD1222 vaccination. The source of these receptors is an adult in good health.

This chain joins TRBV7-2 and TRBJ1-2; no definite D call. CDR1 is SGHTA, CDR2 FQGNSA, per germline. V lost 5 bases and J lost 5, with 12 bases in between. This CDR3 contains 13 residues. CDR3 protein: CASSQAGFYGYTF. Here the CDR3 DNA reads TGTGCCAGCAGCCAAGCAGGTTTTTATGGCTACACCTTC. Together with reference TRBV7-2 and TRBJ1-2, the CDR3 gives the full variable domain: GAGVSQSPSNKVTEKGKDVELRCDPISGHTALYWYRQSLGQGLEFLIYFQGNSAPDKSGLPSDRFSAERTGGSVSTLTIQRTQQEDSAVYLCASSQAGFYGYTFGSGTRLTVV.

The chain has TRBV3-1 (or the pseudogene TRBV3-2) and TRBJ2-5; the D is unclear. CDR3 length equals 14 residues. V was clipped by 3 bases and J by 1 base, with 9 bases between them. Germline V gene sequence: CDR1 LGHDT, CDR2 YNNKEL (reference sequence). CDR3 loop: CASSHRASQETQYF. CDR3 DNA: TGTGCCAGCAGCCACCGGGCCAGCCAAGAGACCCAGTACTTC.

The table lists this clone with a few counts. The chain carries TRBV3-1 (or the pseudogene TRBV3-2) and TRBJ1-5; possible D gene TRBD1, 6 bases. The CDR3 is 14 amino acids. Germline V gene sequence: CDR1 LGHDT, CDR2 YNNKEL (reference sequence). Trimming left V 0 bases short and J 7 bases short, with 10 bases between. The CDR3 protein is CASSQETGPQPQHF. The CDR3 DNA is TGTGCCAGCAGCCAAGAAACAGGGCCGCAGCCCCAGCATTTT.

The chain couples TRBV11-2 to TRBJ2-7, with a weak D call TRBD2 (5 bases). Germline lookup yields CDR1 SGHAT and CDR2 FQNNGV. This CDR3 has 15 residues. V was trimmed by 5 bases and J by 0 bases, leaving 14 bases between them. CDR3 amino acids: CASSPGSQYSYEQYF. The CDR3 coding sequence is TGTGCCAGCAGCCCGGGAAGCCAGTACTCCTACGAGCAGTACTTC.

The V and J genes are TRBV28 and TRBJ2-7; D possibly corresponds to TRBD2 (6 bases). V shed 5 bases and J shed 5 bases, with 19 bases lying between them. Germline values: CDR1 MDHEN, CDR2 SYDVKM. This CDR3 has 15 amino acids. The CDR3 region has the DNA TGTGCCAGCAGTCCATCCAGTAGGTCGGGGGACGAGCAGTACTTC. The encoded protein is CASSPSSRSGDEQYF.

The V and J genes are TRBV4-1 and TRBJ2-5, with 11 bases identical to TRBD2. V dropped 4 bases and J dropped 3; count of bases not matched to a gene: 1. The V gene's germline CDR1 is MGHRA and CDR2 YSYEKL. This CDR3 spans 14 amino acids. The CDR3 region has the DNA TGCGCCAGCAGCCCGGGACTAGCGGAAGAGACCCAGTACTTC. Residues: CASSPGLAEETQYF.

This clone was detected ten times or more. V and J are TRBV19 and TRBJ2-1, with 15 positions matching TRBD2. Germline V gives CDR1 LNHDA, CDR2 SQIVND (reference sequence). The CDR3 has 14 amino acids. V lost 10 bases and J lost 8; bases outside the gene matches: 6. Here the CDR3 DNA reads TGTGCCACAGGACTAGCGGGAGGGCTCGATGAGCAGTTCTTC. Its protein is CATGLAGGLDEQFF.

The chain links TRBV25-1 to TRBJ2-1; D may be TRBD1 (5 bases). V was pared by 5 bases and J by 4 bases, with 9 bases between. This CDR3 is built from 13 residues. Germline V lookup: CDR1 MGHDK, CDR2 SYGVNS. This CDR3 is CASSTTVYNEQFF. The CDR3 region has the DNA TGTGCCAGCAGTACGACAGTTTACAATGAGCAGTTCTTC.

Here the CDR3 DNA reads TGTGCCAGCTCAAGAGGGAATTCACCCCTCCACTTT. This codes for CASSRGNSPLHF. This chain uses TRBV12-3 or TRBV12-4 with TRBJ1-6; D is unclear. This CDR3 is built from 12 residues. The V end lost 8 bases, the J end lost 7 bases, and 9 bases lay between the germline ends.

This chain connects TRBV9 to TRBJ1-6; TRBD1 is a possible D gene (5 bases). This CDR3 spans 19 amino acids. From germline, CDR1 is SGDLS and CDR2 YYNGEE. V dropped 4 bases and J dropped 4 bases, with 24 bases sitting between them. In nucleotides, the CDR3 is TGTGCCAGCAGCTCATCGGACAACGCTTTTGAAGGGTATAATTCACCCCTCCACTTT. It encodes CASSSSDNAFEGYNSPLHF.

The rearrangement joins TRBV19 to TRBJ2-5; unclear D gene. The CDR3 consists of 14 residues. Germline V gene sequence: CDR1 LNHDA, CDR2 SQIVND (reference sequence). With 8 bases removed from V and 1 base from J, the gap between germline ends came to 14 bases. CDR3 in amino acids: CASARSSTQETQYF. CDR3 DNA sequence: TGTGCCAGTGCTCGAAGTTCTACCCAAGAGACCCAGTACTTC.